Listed below are T cell receptor beta chains from one sample, sequenced in a study of T cell responses to AZD1222 COVID-19 vaccine. Only in-frame clones appear in the TCRdb table, and some are missing; sequencing was by immunoSEQ multiplex PCR. Among 140,000 to 150,000 clones listed, around 93% were seen once. The sample in question was peripheral blood, obtained 28 days after the second AZD1222 dose. All receptors come from an adult who received the AZD1222 COVID-19 vaccine. The CDR3 runs from the conserved cysteine through the conserved F or W. The order of the fields is clone size, V gene, D gene, J gene, CDR3 DNA, CDR3 protein. The D gene is left open where the match is weak. Size is stated for part of the rows, as once, few or many counts, or as a class when the clone is expanded.

clone size: once; V gene: TRBV5-1; D gene: .; J gene: TRBJ1-5; CDR3 DNA: TGCGCCAGCAGCAGCGGACAGAATCAGCCCCAGCATTTT; CDR3 protein: CASSSGQNQPQHF
clone size: .; V gene: TRBV6-5; D gene: .; J gene: TRBJ1-2; CDR3 DNA: TGTGCCAGCAGAACCCAGGGTTCCGACTATGGCTACACCTTC; CDR3 protein: CASRTQGSDYGYTF
clone size: .; V gene: TRBV10-3; D gene: TRBD1; J gene: TRBJ2-7; CDR3 DNA: TGTGCCATCAGTGAGTCTGCGGGACAGGGTCAAGTCGAGCAGTACTTC; CDR3 protein: CAISESAGQGQVEQYF
clone size: .; V gene: TRBV15; D gene: .; J gene: TRBJ1-1; CDR3 DNA: TGTGCCACCAGCAGAGATGCGGGATCTGAAGCTTTCTTT; CDR3 protein: CATSRDAGSEAFF
clone size: .; V gene: TRBV5-1; D gene: .; J gene: TRBJ1-4; CDR3 DNA: TGCGCCAGCAGCTCCGACCGTGCAACTAATGAAAAACTGTTTTTT; CDR3 protein: CASSSDRATNEKLFF
clone size: .; V gene: TRBV27; D gene: TRBD1; J gene: TRBJ2-2; CDR3 DNA: TGTGCCAGCAGAACCACCGGGACAGAGTACACCGGGGAGCTGTTTTTT; CDR3 protein: CASRTTGTEYTGELFF
clone size: .; V gene: TRBV19; D gene: .; J gene: TRBJ2-3; CDR3 DNA: TGTGCCAGTAGTTTTCTGCTCACAGATACGCAGTATTTT; CDR3 protein: CASSFLLTDTQYF
clone size: .; V gene: TRBV29-1; D gene: .; J gene: TRBJ2-3; CDR3 DNA: TGCAGCGCAACCGGGACCGCCACGGATACGCAGTATTTT; CDR3 protein: CSATGTATDTQYF
clone size: .; V gene: TRBV11-2; D gene: TRBD1; J gene: TRBJ1-1; CDR3 DNA: TGTGCCAGCAGCTTAGAAGGGGGCGTAGACACTGAAGCTTTCTTT; CDR3 protein: CASSLEGGVDTEAFF
clone size: .; V gene: TRBV10-3; D gene: .; J gene: TRBJ1-5; CDR3 DNA: TGTGCCATCAGTGATAGGCAGGATCAGCCCCAGCATTTT; CDR3 protein: CAISDRQDQPQHF
clone size: .; V gene: TRBV30; D gene: .; J gene: TRBJ2-3; CDR3 DNA: TGTGCCTGGAAACAGGGCTTAGGGCCAGATACGCAGTATTTT; CDR3 protein: CAWKQGLGPDTQYF
clone size: .; V gene: TRBV11-1; D gene: TRBD1; J gene: TRBJ2-3; CDR3 DNA: TGTGCCAGCAGCTTCATGACAGGGGGCGTCATCCATACGCAGTATTTT; CDR3 protein: CASSFMTGGVIHTQYF
clone size: .; V gene: TRBV5-6; D gene: .; J gene: TRBJ2-3; CDR3 DNA: TGTGCCAGCAGCTTTACGGATACGCAGTATTTT; CDR3 protein: CASSFTDTQYF
clone size: .; V gene: TRBV7-9; D gene: .; J gene: TRBJ2-7; CDR3 DNA: TGTGCCAGCAGCCAAAGTGCGGCGCGGTACGAGCAGTACTTC; CDR3 protein: CASSQSAARYEQYF
clone size: .; V gene: TRBV19; D gene: .; J gene: TRBJ1-2; CDR3 DNA: TGTGCCAGTACGACTACGGTAGGACGAGCCGGGGCCTATGGCTACACCTTC; CDR3 protein: CASTTTVGRAGAYGYTF
clone size: .; V gene: TRBV14; D gene: .; J gene: TRBJ2-5; CDR3 DNA: TGTGCCAGCAGCCAAGCCCCAAAAGAGACCCAGTACTTC; CDR3 protein: CASSQAPKETQYF
clone size: .; V gene: TRBV28; D gene: .; J gene: TRBJ1-2; CDR3 DNA: TGTGCCAGCAGTTTAGGCGCCGGGGCCAACTATGGCTACACCTTC; CDR3 protein: CASSLGAGANYGYTF
clone size: .; V gene: TRBV11-2; D gene: TRBD2; J gene: TRBJ2-5; CDR3 DNA: TGTGCCAGCGACTCCGCGGCGGGAGTCGCGCAAGAGACCCAGTACTTC; CDR3 protein: CASDSAAGVAQETQYF
clone size: .; V gene: TRBV30; D gene: TRBD1; J gene: TRBJ2-7; CDR3 DNA: TGTGCCTGGAAAGACAGGGGACGCCCTTACGAGCAGTACTTC; CDR3 protein: CAWKDRGRPYEQYF